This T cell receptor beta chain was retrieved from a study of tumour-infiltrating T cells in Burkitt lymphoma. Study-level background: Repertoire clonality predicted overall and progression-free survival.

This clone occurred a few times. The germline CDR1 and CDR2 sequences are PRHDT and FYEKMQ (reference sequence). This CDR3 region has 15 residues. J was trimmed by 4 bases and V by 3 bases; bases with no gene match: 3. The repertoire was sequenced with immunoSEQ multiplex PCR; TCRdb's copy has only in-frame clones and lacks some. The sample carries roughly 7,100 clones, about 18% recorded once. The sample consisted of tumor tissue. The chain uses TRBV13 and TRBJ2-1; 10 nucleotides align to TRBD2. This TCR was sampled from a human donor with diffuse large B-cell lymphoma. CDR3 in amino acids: CASSFGTSVYNEQFF. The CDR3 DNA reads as TGTGCCAGCAGCTTCGGGACTAGCGTATACAATGAGCAGTTCTTC.